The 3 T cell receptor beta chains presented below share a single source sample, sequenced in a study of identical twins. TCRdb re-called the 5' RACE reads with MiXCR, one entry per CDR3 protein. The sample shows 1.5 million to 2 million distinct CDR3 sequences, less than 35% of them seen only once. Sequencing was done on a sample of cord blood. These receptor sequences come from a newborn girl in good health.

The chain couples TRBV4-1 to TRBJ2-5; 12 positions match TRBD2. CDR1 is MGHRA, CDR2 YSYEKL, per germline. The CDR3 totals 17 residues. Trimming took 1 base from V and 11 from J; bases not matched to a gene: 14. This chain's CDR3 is CASSQVVGLAGPNEQYF. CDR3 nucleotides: TGCGCCAGCAGCCAAGTCGTGGGACTAGCGGGTCCCAATGAGCAGTACTTC.

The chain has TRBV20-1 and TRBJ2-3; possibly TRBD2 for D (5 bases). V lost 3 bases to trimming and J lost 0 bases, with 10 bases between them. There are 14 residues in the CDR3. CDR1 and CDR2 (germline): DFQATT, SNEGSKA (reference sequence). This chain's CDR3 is CSASGVLSTDTQYF. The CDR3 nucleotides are TGCAGTGCTAGCGGGGTGCTTAGCACAGATACGCAGTATTTT.

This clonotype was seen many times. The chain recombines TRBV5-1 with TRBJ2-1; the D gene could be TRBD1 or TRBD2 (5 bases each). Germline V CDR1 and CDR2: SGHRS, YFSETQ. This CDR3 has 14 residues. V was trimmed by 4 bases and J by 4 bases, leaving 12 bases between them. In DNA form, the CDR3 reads TGCGCCAGCAGCGGGTGGGACGGATACAATGAGCAGTTCTTC. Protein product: CASSGWDGYNEQFF.